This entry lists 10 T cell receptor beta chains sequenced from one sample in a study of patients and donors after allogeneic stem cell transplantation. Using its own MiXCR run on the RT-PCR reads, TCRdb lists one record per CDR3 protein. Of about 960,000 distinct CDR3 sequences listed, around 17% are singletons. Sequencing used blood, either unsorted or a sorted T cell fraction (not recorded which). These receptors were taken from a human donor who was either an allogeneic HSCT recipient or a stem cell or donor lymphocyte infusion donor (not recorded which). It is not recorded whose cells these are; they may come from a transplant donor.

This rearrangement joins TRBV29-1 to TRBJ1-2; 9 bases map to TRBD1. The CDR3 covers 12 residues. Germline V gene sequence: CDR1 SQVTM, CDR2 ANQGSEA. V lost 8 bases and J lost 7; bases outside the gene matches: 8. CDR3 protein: CSTTGGPPGYTF. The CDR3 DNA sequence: TGCAGCACTACAGGGGGCCCCCCTGGCTACACCTTC. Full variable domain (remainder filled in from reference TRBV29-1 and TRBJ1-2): SAVISQKPSRDICQRGTSLTIQCQVDSQVTMMFWYRQQPGQSLTLIATANQGSEATYESGFVIDKFPISRPNLTFSTLTVSNMSPEDSSIYLCSTTGGPPGYTFGSGTRLTVV.

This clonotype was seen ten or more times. CDR3 amino acids: CASSYSGGRLSYNEQFF. The CDR3 nucleotides read TGTGCCAGCAGTTACTCGGGCGGACGCCTCTCCTACAATGAGCAGTTCTTC. The chain recombines TRBV6-5 with TRBJ2-1; no firm D call. The CDR3 spans 17 residues. V was cut by 0 bases and J by 0 bases, with 12 bases left in between. Germline-derived CDR1 and CDR2 are MNHEY and SVGAGI.

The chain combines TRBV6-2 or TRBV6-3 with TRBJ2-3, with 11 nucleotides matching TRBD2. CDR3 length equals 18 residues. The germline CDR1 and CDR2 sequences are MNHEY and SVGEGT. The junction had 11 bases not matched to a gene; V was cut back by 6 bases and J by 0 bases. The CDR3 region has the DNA TGTGCCAGCAGCTATACTAGCGGGGGAATAAAGAGCACAGATACGCAGTATTTT. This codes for CASSYTSGGIKSTDTQYF.

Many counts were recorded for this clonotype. CDR3 loop: CASSKDRTLTKEQYF. The CDR3 nucleotides are TGTGCCAGCAGTAAGGACAGAACCCTTACAAAGGAGCAGTACTTC. This rearrangement joins TRBV12-3 or TRBV12-4 to TRBJ2-7, with D perhaps TRBD1 (6 bases). Trimming cost V 5 bases and J 7 bases, with 21 bases left between them. This CDR3 has 15 amino acids.

CDR3 sequence reads: CASSYSTVASGYTF. As DNA, the CDR3 is TGTGCCAGCAGTTACTCAACAGTGGCCAGCGGCTACACCTTC. The chain couples TRBV6-5 to TRBJ1-2; no firm D call. This CDR3 contains 14 residues. Germline V gene data show CDR1 as MNHEY and CDR2 as SVGAGI. Between the trimmed V and J ends, which lost 0 bases and 8 bases, there was a span of 13 bases.

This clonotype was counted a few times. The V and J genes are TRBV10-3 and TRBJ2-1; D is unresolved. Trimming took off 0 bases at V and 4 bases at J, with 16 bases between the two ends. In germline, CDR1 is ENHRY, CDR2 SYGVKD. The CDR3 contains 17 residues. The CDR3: CAISESISRSQYNEQFF. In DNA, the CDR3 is TGTGCCATCAGTGAGTCGATTAGCCGGAGCCAGTACAATGAGCAGTTCTTC.

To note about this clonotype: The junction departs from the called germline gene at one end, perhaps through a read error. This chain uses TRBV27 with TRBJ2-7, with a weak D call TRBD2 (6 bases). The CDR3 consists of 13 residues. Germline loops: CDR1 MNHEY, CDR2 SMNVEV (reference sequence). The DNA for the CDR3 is TGTGCCAGCAGTTTCGGGGGTTCCTCCGAGCAGTACTTC. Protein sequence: CASSFGGSSEQYF.

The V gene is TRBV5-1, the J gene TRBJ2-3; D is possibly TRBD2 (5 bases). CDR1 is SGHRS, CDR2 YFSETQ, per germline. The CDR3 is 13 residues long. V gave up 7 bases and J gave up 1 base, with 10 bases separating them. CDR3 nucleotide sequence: TGCGCCAGCGGTGTCGGGGGCACAGATACGCAGTATTTT. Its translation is CASGVGGTDTQYF.

As DNA, the CDR3 is TGTGCCAGCAGCCGCGGACAGGTGGGCGCCTATGGCTACACCTTC. It encodes CASSRGQVGAYGYTF. The chain has TRBV14 and TRBJ1-2; 7 positions agree with TRBD1. Germline CDR1 reads SGHDN; CDR2 reads FVKESK. CDR3 length equals 15 residues. The ends lost 4 bases at V and 4 bases at J; junction bases unmatched: 9.

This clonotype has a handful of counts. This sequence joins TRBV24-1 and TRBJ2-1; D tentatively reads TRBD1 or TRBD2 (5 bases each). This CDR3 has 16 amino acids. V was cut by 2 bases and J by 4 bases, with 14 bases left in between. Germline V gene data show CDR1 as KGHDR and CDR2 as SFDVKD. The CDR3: CATSDSTGPNYNEQFF. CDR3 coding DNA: TGTGCCACCAGTGATTCTACGGGGCCCAATTACAATGAGCAGTTCTTC.